This T cell receptor (beta chain) was sequenced for a study of T-cell memory formation after mild COVID-19. In regard to this clonotype: Its specificity is unknown.

Points from the study as a whole: Day 15 to 85 contractors were CD4/CD8 balanced; later expanders leaned CD4+. Second-wave clones peaking on day 37 lacked confirmed SARS-CoV-2 specificity.

TCRdb re-analysed the 5' RACE reads in MiXCR, keeping a single row per CDR3 protein. Seen here are 300,000 to 350,000 distinct CDR3 sequences, over 11% observed once, and the top ten hold around a fifth. Per germline, CDR1 MGHRA and CDR2 YSYEKL. V was pared by 1 base and J by 3 bases, with 3 bases of the junction left unmatched. This CDR3 contains 15 residues. The source is a young man who had mild COVID-19 (a few samples of this study predate the infection). Cell type and time point are not known. The sequenced sample consisted of PBMCs or a T cell subset sorted from them (not recorded which). V gene TRBV4-1 combines with J gene TRBJ2-3; 8 bases are a match to TRBD2. The chain's CDR3 is CASSQAGGRTDTQYF. The DNA for the CDR3 is TGCGCCAGCAGCCAAGCGGGGGGGCGTACAGATACGCAGTATTTT.